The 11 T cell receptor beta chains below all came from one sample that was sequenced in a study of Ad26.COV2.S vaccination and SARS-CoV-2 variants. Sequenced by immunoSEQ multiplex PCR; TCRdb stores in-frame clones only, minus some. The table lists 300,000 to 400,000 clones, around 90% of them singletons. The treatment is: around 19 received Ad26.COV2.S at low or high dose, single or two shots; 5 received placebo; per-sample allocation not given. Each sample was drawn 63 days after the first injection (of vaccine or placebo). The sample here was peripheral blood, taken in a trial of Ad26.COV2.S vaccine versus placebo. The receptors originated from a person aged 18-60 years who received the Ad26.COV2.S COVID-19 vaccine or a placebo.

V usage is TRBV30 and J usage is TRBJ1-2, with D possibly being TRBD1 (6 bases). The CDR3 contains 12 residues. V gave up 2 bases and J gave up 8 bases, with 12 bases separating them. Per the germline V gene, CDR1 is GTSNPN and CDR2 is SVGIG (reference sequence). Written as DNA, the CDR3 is TGTGCCTGGAGTAGGAACAGGGAAGGCTACACCTTC. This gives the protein CAWSRNREGYTF.

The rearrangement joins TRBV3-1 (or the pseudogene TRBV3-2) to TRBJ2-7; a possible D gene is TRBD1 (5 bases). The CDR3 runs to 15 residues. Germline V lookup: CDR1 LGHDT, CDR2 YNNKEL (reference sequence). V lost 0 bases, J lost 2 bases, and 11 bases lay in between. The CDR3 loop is CASSQDWSGPYEQYF. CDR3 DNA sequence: TGTGCCAGCAGCCAAGATTGGTCAGGGCCCTACGAGCAGTACTTC.

The CDR3 spells CASSSRSLLINEKLFF. CDR3 DNA sequence: TGTGCCAGTAGTAGTCGGAGTCTCCTGATTAATGAAAAACTGTTTTTT. The chain combines TRBV19 with TRBJ1-4, with D hard to call. Germline values: CDR1 LNHDA, CDR2 SQIVND (reference sequence). The V gene lost 4 bases and the J gene lost 4 bases, with 16 bases spanning the gap. This CDR3 spans 16 amino acids.

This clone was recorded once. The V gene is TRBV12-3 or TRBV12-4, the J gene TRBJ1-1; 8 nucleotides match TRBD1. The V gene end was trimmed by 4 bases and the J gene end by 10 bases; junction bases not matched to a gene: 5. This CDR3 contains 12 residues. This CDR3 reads CASSWDRSLAFF. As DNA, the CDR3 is TGTGCCAGCAGTTGGGACAGGTCGTTAGCTTTCTTT.

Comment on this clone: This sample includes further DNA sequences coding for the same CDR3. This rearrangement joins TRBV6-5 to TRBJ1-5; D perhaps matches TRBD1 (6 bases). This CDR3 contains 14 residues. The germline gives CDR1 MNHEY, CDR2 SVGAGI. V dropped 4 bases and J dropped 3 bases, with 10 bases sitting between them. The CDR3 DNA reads TGTGCCAGCAGTTCTACAGGGTTCAATCAGCCCCAGCATTTT. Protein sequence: CASSSTGFNQPQHF.

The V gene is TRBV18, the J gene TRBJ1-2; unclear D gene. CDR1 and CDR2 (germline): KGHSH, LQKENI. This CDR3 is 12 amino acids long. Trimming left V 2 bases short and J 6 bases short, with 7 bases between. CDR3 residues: CASSPSGHGYTF. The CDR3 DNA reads TGTGCCAGCTCACCATCCGGGCATGGCTACACCTTC.

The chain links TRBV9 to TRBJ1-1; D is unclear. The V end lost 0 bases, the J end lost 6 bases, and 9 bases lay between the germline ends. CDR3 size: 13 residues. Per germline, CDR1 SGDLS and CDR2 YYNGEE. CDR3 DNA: TGTGCCAGCAGCGTAGCTACTGGGGCTGAAGCTTTCTTT. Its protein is CASSVATGAEAFF.

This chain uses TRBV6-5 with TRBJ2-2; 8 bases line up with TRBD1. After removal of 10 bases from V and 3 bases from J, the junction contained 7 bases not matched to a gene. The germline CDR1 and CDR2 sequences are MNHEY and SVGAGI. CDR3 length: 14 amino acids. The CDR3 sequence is CATQNRGDTGELFF. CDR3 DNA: TGTGCCACCCAAAACAGGGGGGACACCGGGGAGCTGTTTTTT.

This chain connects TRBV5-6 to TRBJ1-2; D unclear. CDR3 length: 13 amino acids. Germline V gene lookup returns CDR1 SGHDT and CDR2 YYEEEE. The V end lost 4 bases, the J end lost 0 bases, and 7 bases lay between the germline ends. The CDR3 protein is CASSRIANYGYTF. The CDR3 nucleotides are TGTGCCAGCAGCCGGATAGCTAACTATGGCTACACCTTC.

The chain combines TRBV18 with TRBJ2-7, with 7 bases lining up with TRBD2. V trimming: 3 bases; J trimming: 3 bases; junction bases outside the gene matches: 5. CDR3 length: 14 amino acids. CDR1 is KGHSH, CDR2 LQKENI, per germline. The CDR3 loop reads CASSPSGANYEQYF. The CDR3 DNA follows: TGTGCCAGCTCACCGAGCGGGGCGAACTACGAGCAGTACTTC.

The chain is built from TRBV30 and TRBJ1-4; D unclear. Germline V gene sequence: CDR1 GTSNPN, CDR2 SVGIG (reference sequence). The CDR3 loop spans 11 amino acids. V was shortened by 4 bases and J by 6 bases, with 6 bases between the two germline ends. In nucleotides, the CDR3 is TGTGCCTGGACGTTGGATGAAAAACTGTTTTTT. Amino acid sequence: CAWTLDEKLFF.